This T cell receptor (beta chain) was identified in a study of memory CD4+ T cells and cytomegalovirus serostatus. Germline lookup yields CDR1 GTSNPN and CDR2 SVGIG (reference sequence). V gave up 8 bases and J gave up 5 bases, with 19 bases separating them. The CDR3 is made up of 13 amino acids. Single viable CD3+CD4+CD8-CD45RO+ cells were sorted as the memory CD4+ T cells. A word on this clone: The antigen is unknown.

The study, taken as a whole, reports: Median bootstrapped AUC for CMV status was just under 0.97 originally, about 0.9 US-trained. CD4+ memory repertoires contained about 40% of the roughly 160 reported CMV TCRbeta sequences.

Only in-frame clones appear in the TCRdb table, and some are missing; sequencing was by immunoSEQ multiplex PCR. The sample consists of roughly 56,000 clones, roughly 87% of them appearing once. This rearrangement joins TRBV30 to TRBJ2-7, with TRBD1 as a possible D gene (8 bases). The receptor was isolated from an adult in good health and CMV-seronegative. The sample taken for sequencing was memory CD4+ T cells from blood. CDR3: CAAERDRSDEQYF. The DNA of the CDR3 is TGTGCCGCAGAGCGGGACAGGTCCGACGAGCAGTACTTC.